This T cell receptor beta chain is from a study of blood T cell repertoires in COVID-19. As for the study in general: Collection of acute and convalescent COVID-19 samples took place in the United States, Italy and Spain.

TCRdb's copy holds only in-frame clones and misses some; the assay was immunoSEQ multiplex PCR. This table has about 300,000 clones, 80% to 90% appearing once. The sample comprised PBMCs or T cells enriched from blood (not recorded which). The sequence came from a man younger than 40 who had recovered from COVID-19.

The CDR3: CASSQDRETEAFF. The CDR3 nucleotides are TGTGCCAGCAGCCAGGACAGGGAGACTGAAGCTTTCTTT. The chain joins TRBV7-2 to TRBJ1-1; 8 bases fit TRBD1. CDR1 and CDR2 from the germline V gene are SGHTA and FQGNSA. V gave up 5 bases and J gave up 5 bases; unmatched junction bases: 4. This CDR3 region has 13 residues.